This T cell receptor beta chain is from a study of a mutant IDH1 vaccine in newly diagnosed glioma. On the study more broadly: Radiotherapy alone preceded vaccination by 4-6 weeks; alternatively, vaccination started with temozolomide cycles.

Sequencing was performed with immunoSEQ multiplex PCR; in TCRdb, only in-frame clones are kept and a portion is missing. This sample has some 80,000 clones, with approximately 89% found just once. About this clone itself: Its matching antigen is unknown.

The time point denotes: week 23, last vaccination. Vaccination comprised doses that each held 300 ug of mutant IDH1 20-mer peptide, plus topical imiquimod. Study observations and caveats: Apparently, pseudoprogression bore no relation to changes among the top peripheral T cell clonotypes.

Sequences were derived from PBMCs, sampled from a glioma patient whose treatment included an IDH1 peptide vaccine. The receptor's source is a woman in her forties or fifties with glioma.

This chain's CDR3 is CASTAGHLTDTQYF. The CDR3 nucleotides are TGTGCCAGTACCGCGGGGCACCTCACAGATACGCAGTATTTT. The V call is TRBV28, the J call TRBJ2-3, with a tentative D call TRBD2 (6 bases). Trimming left V 9 bases short and J 2 bases short, with 15 bases between. Germline V gene sequence: CDR1 MDHEN, CDR2 SYDVKM. The CDR3 consists of 14 residues.